A selection of T cell receptor beta chains follows, all from one sample in a study of OX40 agonist ivuxolimab in advanced cancers. Assay used: immunoSEQ multiplex PCR; TCRdb lists only in-frame clones, some missing. The data contain about 71,000 clones, about nine tenths of them singletons. This specimen consisted of CD4+ or CD8+ T cells sorted from blood, obtained in a trial of the OX40 agonist ivuxolimab. The receptors here all came from an adult with an advanced solid tumor such as melanoma, head and neck, liver or kidney cancer. Each CDR3 is given with its conserved first and last residue. D genes are given only for firm matches. Expanded clones get a size class; other rows say once, few or many, or leave the size out.

J gene,D gene,clone size,V gene,CDR3 protein,CDR3 DNA
TRBJ1-3,.,.,TRBV6-1,CASSAYQRGNTIYF,TGTGCCAGCAGTGCCTACCAACGTGGAAACACCATATATTTT
TRBJ1-2,.,.,TRBV11-2,CASSPQGNGYTF,TGTGCCAGCAGCCCCCAGGGGAACGGCTACACCTTC
TRBJ1-1,.,.,TRBV10-3,CAISERQNTEAFF,TGTGCCATCAGTGAGAGGCAGAACACTGAAGCTTTCTTT
TRBJ2-7,.,.,TRBV28,CTRFYEQYF,TGTACTCGCTTCTACGAGCAGTACTTC
TRBJ1-2,.,.,TRBV28,CASSTGTIGYGYTF,TGTGCCAGCAGTACAGGGACTATTGGCTATGGCTACACCTTC
TRBJ2-1,TRBD1,once,TRBV25-1,CASSDYRGLSSYNEQFF,TGTGCCAGCAGTGATTACAGGGGCCTGAGCTCCTACAATGAGCAGTTCTTC
TRBJ1-3,.,.,TRBV28,CASSNRLNTIYF,TGTGCCAGCAGCAACCGGTTGAACACCATATATTTT
TRBJ2-1,.,.,TRBV6-1,CASSGKVGGGNNEQFF,TGTGCCAGCAGTGGGAAGGTGGGAGGGGGGAACAATGAGCAGTTCTTC
TRBJ1-1,.,few,TRBV2,CASSSTGPTGAFF,TGTGCCAGCAGTTCTACCGGGCCCACGGGAGCTTTCTTT
TRBJ2-2,TRBD2,.,TRBV11-2,CASSLWTSGSTGELFF,TGTGCCAGCAGCCTATGGACTAGCGGGAGTACCGGGGAGCTGTTTTTT
TRBJ1-4,TRBD1,.,TRBV7-6,CASSQGQGTEKLFF,TGTGCCAGCAGCCAGGGACAGGGGACTGAAAAACTGTTTTTT
TRBJ2-5,.,.,TRBV6-1,CATSSVYETQYF,TGTGCCACCTCTTCCGTTTATGAGACCCAGTACTTC
TRBJ2-3,.,once,TRBV29-1,CSVETPEDTQYF,TGCAGCGTTGAGACTCCCGAAGATACGCAGTATTTT
TRBJ2-7,.,.,TRBV6-5,CASSYVDSSYEQYF,TGTGCCAGCAGTTACGTGGACAGCTCCTACGAGCAGTACTTC
TRBJ2-1,.,.,TRBV10-3,CAISGLASNEQFF,TGTGCCATCAGCGGCTTGGCATCCAATGAGCAGTTCTTC
TRBJ2-7,TRBD1,once,TRBV5-6,CASSETGGLEVYEQYF,TGTGCCAGCAGCGAGACAGGGGGCCTAGAAGTCTACGAGCAGTACTTC
TRBJ2-5,.,once,TRBV7-8,CASRHDTGTETQYF,TGTGCCAGCAGACACGACACAGGGACAGAGACCCAGTACTTC
TRBJ2-3,TRBD2,.,TRBV5-5,CASSSDFTSGGVLNTDTQYF,TGTGCCAGCAGCTCCGATTTTACTAGCGGGGGGGTTTTAAACACAGATACGCAGTATTTT
TRBJ2-5,TRBD2,once,TRBV5-4,CASSLRLAGAETQYF,TGTGCCAGCAGCCTGCGGCTAGCGGGAGCAGAGACCCAGTACTTC
TRBJ1-3,.,.,TRBV5-5,CASSLLGDTIYF,TGTGCCAGCAGCTTGCTGGGAGACACCATATATTTT
TRBJ2-3,.,.,TRBV18,CASSPRADTQYF,TGTGCCAGCTCACCTCGCGCAGATACGCAGTATTTT
TRBJ2-7,.,.,TRBV5-1,CASSFQNEQYF,TGCGCCAGCAGCTTTCAGAACGAGCAGTACTTC
TRBJ2-1,.,few,TRBV30,CAWSPDFNEQFF,TGTGCCTGGTCTCCGGACTTCAATGAGCAGTTCTTC
TRBJ2-3,.,.,TRBV7-2,CASSPTLPPLRYF,TGTGCCAGCAGCCCTACACTCCCCCCCTTGCGTTATTTT
TRBJ1-1,.,.,TRBV5-1,CASVREGRDGEAFF,TGCGCCAGCGTAAGGGAAGGGAGGGATGGAGAAGCTTTCTTT
TRBJ2-1,TRBD1,.,TRBV6-1,CASARGYNEQFF,TGTGCCAGCGCCAGGGGGTACAATGAGCAGTTCTTC
TRBJ2-7,TRBD2,.,TRBV12-5,CASGVEPSGVGEQYF,TGTGCTAGTGGTGTCGAGCCCAGCGGGGTTGGGGAGCAGTACTTC
TRBJ1-5,.,.,TRBV19,CASSISPRRAQPQHF,TGTGCCAGTAGTATATCCCCCAGGAGGGCTCAGCCCCAGCATTTT
TRBJ2-7,TRBD2,.,TRBV4-1,CASSQDQGLAAYEQYF,TGCGCCAGCAGCCAAGACCAGGGACTAGCGGCCTACGAGCAGTACTTC
TRBJ1-6,.,.,TRBV28,CASRVAAILSPLHF,TGTGCCAGCAGGGTCGCCGCCATCTTGTCACCCCTCCACTTT
TRBJ1-6,TRBD1,.,TRBV6-5,CASSYDRGTYNSPLHF,TGTGCCAGCAGTTACGACAGGGGGACCTATAATTCACCCCTCCACTTT
TRBJ1-1,.,.,TRBV4-1,CASRNRAANTEAFF,TGCGCCAGTAGAAACAGGGCCGCGAACACTGAAGCTTTCTTT
TRBJ2-1,.,.,TRBV6-1,CASSGSSIAISYNEQFF,TGTGCCAGCAGTGGGTCCTCTATAGCGATCTCCTACAATGAGCAGTTCTTC